This T cell receptor (beta chain) was sequenced for a study of T cell responses to AZD1222 COVID-19 vaccine. General observations from the study: Of the AZD1222 recipients, only five or six were seropositive at baseline. With two AZD1222 doses given, Spike-specific TCR breadth and depth both rose. Clonal diversity may have been underestimated in mostly white British donors.

Turning to this clone: Its antigen is still unknown.

Profiled with immunoSEQ multiplex PCR; TCRdb holds only in-frame clones, not every one. The sample has fewer than 150,000 clones; 93% are singletons. The germline V gene encodes CDR1 SGHVS and CDR2 FQNEAQ. V lost 4 bases and J 2 bases, leaving 14 bases between the germline ends. This CDR3 comprises 15 residues. The chain has TRBV7-8 and TRBJ1-2; D unresolved. This specimen was peripheral blood, taken 28 days after the second AZD1222 dose. This TCR was sampled from an adult who received the AZD1222 COVID-19 vaccine. Here the CDR3 DNA reads TGTGCCAGCAGCTCCTACCTCGGCCCGAACTATGGCTACACCTTC. Amino acid sequence: CASSSYLGPNYGYTF.